Presented here are 32 T cell receptor beta chains from one specimen sequenced in a study of Ad26.COV2.S vaccination and SARS-CoV-2 variants. The assay was immunoSEQ multiplex PCR, and TCRdb's table has in-frame clones only and misses some. The sample consists of around 350,000 clones, approximately 90% of them appearing once. Sequencing used peripheral blood, obtained after recovery from COVID-19. The origin of the receptors is a human donor who had recovered from COVID-19.

The chain employs TRBV5-1 and TRBJ2-3, with D unclear. Germline CDR1 SGHRS, CDR2 YFSETQ. V lost 7 bases and J lost 4, with 7 bases in between. The CDR3 extends over 11 amino acids. The CDR3 coding sequence is TGCGCCAGCCACGACTCAGATACGCAGTATTTT. It is translated as CASHDSDTQYF.

The V call is TRBV29-1, the J call TRBJ2-7, with 9 bases aligning to TRBD1. In germline, CDR1 is SQVTM, CDR2 ANQGSEA. J lost 3 bases, V lost 6 bases, and 9 bases had no gene match. This CDR3 region has 14 residues. The CDR3 loop reads CSVLGTGIFYEQYF. The CDR3 DNA reads as TGCAGCGTGCTCGGGACAGGGATATTCTACGAGCAGTACTTC.

This chain connects TRBV23-1 to TRBJ2-7; D unresolved. TRBV23-1 is an open reading frame whose function is uncertain. The CDR3 totals 10 residues. Between the trimmed V and J ends, which lost 3 bases and 4 bases, there was a span of 1 base. CDR3 loop: CASSHYEQYF. CDR3 nucleotides: TGCGCCAGCAGTCATTACGAGCAGTACTTC.

The chain's CDR3 is CASSQAPAGPDTQYF. Here the CDR3 DNA reads TGCGCCAGCAGCCAAGCCCCTGCAGGGCCAGATACGCAGTATTTT. The V gene is TRBV4-1, the J gene TRBJ2-3; the D gene is possibly TRBD1 (5 bases). The CDR3 has 15 residues. Germline-derived CDR1 and CDR2 are MGHRA and YSYEKL. V lost 1 base and J 4 bases, leaving 12 bases between the germline ends.

The chain combines TRBV2 with TRBJ1-1; D is ambiguous. V lost 4 bases to trimming and J lost 0 bases, with 9 bases between them. The CDR3 consists of 14 residues. Germline V CDR1 and CDR2: SNHLY, FYNNEI. CDR3 in DNA: TGTGCCAGCAGTGGGTCAGGCATGAACACTGAAGCTTTCTTT. Protein: CASSGSGMNTEAFF.

In nucleotides, the CDR3 is TGTGCCAGCAGTCCCACCCGCGGGAACACCGGGGAGCTGTTTTTT. It yields the protein CASSPTRGNTGELFF. The chain joins TRBV27 to TRBJ2-2; no firm D call. Trimming removed 5 bases at V and 1 base at J, with 11 bases between. The CDR3 length is 15 residues. Germline V lookup: CDR1 MNHEY, CDR2 SMNVEV (reference sequence).

The V call is TRBV5-6, the J call TRBJ1-2, with 9 bases fitting TRBD1. The ends lost 5 bases at V and 0 bases at J; junction bases unmatched: 5. This CDR3 has 15 amino acids. Germline CDR1 and CDR2: SGHDT and YYEEEE. In nucleotides, the CDR3 is TGTGCCAGCAGGGGGGACAGGGCGGCTAACTATGGCTACACCTTC. The encoded protein is CASRGDRAANYGYTF.

This rearrangement joins TRBV9 to TRBJ1-2, with D possibly TRBD1 on 5 matching bases. V shed 0 bases and J shed 4 bases, with 13 bases lying between them. The CDR3 runs to 15 residues. CDR1 and CDR2 from the germline V gene are SGDLS and YYNGEE. The CDR3 reads CASSVASGDPYGYTF. The CDR3 coding sequence is TGTGCCAGCAGCGTAGCCTCGGGGGACCCCTATGGCTACACCTTC.

As for this clone: Other DNA sequences in the same sample also yield this CDR3. This chain links TRBV5-1 with TRBJ1-2; D remains ambiguous. The CDR3 totals 14 residues. The germline gives CDR1 SGHRS, CDR2 YFSETQ. V lost 5 bases and J lost 5, with 16 bases in between. The CDR3 here is CASSPKRGGYGYTF. In DNA, the CDR3 is TGCGCCAGCAGTCCCAAACGGGGAGGGTATGGCTACACCTTC.

The chain employs TRBV4-3 and TRBJ1-3; no clear D. V was pared by 1 base and J by 2 bases, with 15 bases between. Germline assignment: CDR1 LGHNA and CDR2 YSLEER. This CDR3 region has 17 residues. CDR3 sequence reads: CASSQGVKIRAGNTIYF. CDR3 nucleotide sequence: TGCGCCAGCAGCCAAGGGGTAAAAATAAGAGCTGGAAACACCATATATTTT.

The chain links TRBV7-8 to TRBJ1-2; 8 bases align to TRBD1. After removal of 5 bases from V and 8 bases from J, the junction contained 7 bases not matched to a gene. CDR1 and CDR2 from the germline V gene are SGHVS and FQNEAQ. The CDR3 contains 13 residues. The CDR3 region is CASSHTGGRGYTF. The DNA of the CDR3 is TGTGCCAGCAGCCATACAGGGGGTAGGGGCTACACCTTC.

This clone occurred once. The rearrangement uses TRBV7-2 and TRBJ1-1; D might be TRBD1 (5 bases). The V end was cut by 6 bases, the J end by 0 bases, with 17 bases between. Germline V gene sequence: CDR1 SGHTA, CDR2 FQGNSA. This CDR3 contains 16 residues. CDR3 region: CASRKFSGPMNTEAFF. The DNA of the CDR3 is TGTGCCAGCAGGAAATTTTCAGGGCCCATGAACACTGAAGCTTTCTTT.

A single count supports this clone. V is TRBV13 and J is TRBJ2-3; no reliable D call. V dropped 1 base and J dropped 1 base, with 9 bases sitting between them. The CDR3 loop spans 15 amino acids. CDR1 and CDR2 from the germline V gene are PRHDT and FYEKMQ (reference sequence). The CDR3 spells CASSLAWLRTDTQYF. For the CDR3, the DNA is TGTGCCAGCAGCTTAGCTTGGCTACGCACAGATACGCAGTATTTT.

This chain links TRBV6-8 with TRBJ1-4; D is unresolved. The CDR3 is made up of 16 amino acids. Germline V gives CDR1 MNHGY, CDR2 SAAAGT. V shed 1 base and J shed 5 bases, with 14 bases lying between them. CDR3 amino acids: CASSYFVRPRNEKLFF. The CDR3 nucleotides are TGTGCCAGCAGTTACTTCGTCCGGCCGAGGAATGAAAAACTGTTTTTT.

The chain is built from TRBV9 and TRBJ2-2; TRBD2 is a possible D gene (5 bases). The V gene lost 4 bases and the J gene lost 5 bases, with 9 bases spanning the gap. This CDR3 has 13 residues. CDR1 and CDR2 from the germline V gene are SGDLS and YYNGEE. CDR3 amino acids: CASSFGETGELFF. The CDR3 nucleotides read TGTGCCAGCAGCTTTGGGGAGACCGGGGAGCTGTTTTTT.

In DNA, the CDR3 is TGTGCCAGCCACCCCCCCGGGCAACCGGAATACGAGCAGTACTTC. Translating it yields CASHPPGQPEYEQYF. This sequence joins TRBV6-6 and TRBJ2-7; D not certain. Looked up from germline, CDR1 is MNHNY and CDR2 is SVGAGI (reference sequence). Trimming shortened V by 8 bases and J by 4 bases, and 21 bases separated the two germline ends. The CDR3 is made up of 15 amino acids.

The chain couples TRBV6-2 or TRBV6-3 to TRBJ1-2; the D gene is possibly TRBD1 (6 bases). The germline V gene encodes CDR1 MNHEY and CDR2 SVGEGT. The V and J ends lost 2 bases and 6 bases respectively, with 19 bases between them. This CDR3 is 16 amino acids long. CDR3 in amino acids: CASSYVGGANFDGYTF. CDR3 in DNA: TGTGCCAGCAGTTACGTCGGGGGCGCGAATTTTGATGGCTACACCTTC.

The rearrangement joins TRBV4-3 to TRBJ2-5; D may be TRBD1 or TRBD2 (5 bases each). Germline-derived CDR1 and CDR2 are LGHNA and YSLEER. The germline V and J ends were trimmed by 0 bases and 7 bases, with 12 bases remaining between them. The CDR3 spans 14 residues. The CDR3 sequence is CASSQEEGRGTQYF. The CDR3 DNA follows: TGCGCCAGCAGCCAAGAAGAGGGGAGAGGGACCCAGTACTTC.

The chain employs TRBV5-1 and TRBJ1-1; D is perhaps TRBD1 (5 bases). The V and J ends lost 1 base and 1 base respectively, with 8 bases between them. Germline values: CDR1 SGHRS, CDR2 YFSETQ. The CDR3 has 14 amino acids. The CDR3 protein is CASSLKGQNTEAFF. For the CDR3, the DNA is TGCGCCAGCAGCTTGAAGGGGCAGAACACTGAAGCTTTCTTT.

The chain joins TRBV6-6 to TRBJ1-2, with a tentative D call TRBD1 (5 bases). Germline values: CDR1 MNHNY, CDR2 SVGAGI (reference sequence). This CDR3 spans 12 amino acids. V was pared by 5 bases and J by 7 bases, with 11 bases between. The CDR3, as DNA: TGTGCCAGCAGTAGCCGTGGGGGTGGCTACACCTTC. Translating gives CASSSRGGGYTF.

This chain joins TRBV19 and TRBJ1-1; D is possibly TRBD1 (6 bases). Germline assignment: CDR1 LNHDA and CDR2 SQIVND (reference sequence). Trimming took off 7 bases at V and 1 base at J, with 16 bases between the two ends. There are 15 residues in the CDR3. CDR3 sequence: CASIGGVIGNTEAFF. The CDR3 region has the DNA TGTGCCAGTATCGGGGGCGTAATTGGGAACACTGAAGCTTTCTTT. Filled out from reference TRBV19 and TRBJ1-1, the complete variable domain reads DGGITQSPKYLFRKEGQNVTLSCEQNLNHDAMYWYRQDPGQGLRLIYYSQIVNDFQKGDIAEGYSVSREKKESFPLTVTSAQKNPTAFYLCASIGGVIGNTEAFFGQGTRLTVV.

This chain uses TRBV11-2 with TRBJ2-1, with D perhaps matching TRBD1 (6 bases). Looked up from germline, CDR1 is SGHAT and CDR2 is FQNNGV. Trimming shortened V by 3 bases and J by 6 bases, and 15 bases separated the two germline ends. The CDR3 has 15 amino acids. The chain's CDR3 is CASSFLVGALNEQFF. CDR3 nucleotide sequence: TGTGCCAGCAGCTTTTTGGTGGGGGCCCTCAATGAGCAGTTCTTC.

The V gene is TRBV10-3, the J gene TRBJ1-1, with TRBD1 matching over 11 bases. Germline assignment: CDR1 ENHRY and CDR2 SYGVKD. After removal of 3 bases from V and 4 bases from J, the junction contained 7 bases not matched to a gene. The CDR3 is 16 amino acids. The CDR3, as DNA: TGTGCCATCAGTGACTCCATGGACAGGGGGCCCACTGAAGCTTTCTTT. Its protein is CAISDSMDRGPTEAFF.

V and J are TRBV6-1 and TRBJ2-2; D gene uncertain. The CDR3 contains 12 residues. Trimming pared 5 bases from V and 8 bases from J, leaving 9 bases between. Germline V gives CDR1 MNHNS, CDR2 SASEGT. The CDR3 DNA is TGTGCCAGCAGTTTCAACCGAGGGGAGCTGTTTTTT. It yields the protein CASSFNRGELFF.

Only a few counts were recorded for this clone. The genes are TRBV25-1 and TRBJ1-3, with D uncertain. Germline CDR1 is MGHDK and CDR2 is SYGVNS. V lost 6 bases and J lost 0, with 3 bases in between. CDR3 size: 12 residues. This CDR3 reads CASRGSGNTIYF. CDR3 DNA sequence: TGTGCCAGCAGGGGCTCTGGAAACACCATATATTTT.

V and J are TRBV11-2 and TRBJ2-7; the match to TRBD1 covers 11 bases. CDR3 length: 16 amino acids. V shed 5 bases, J shed 2 bases, and the junction held 8 bases outside the gene matches. Germline CDR1 SGHAT, CDR2 FQNNGV. The CDR3 loop reads CASSTQGQGATYEQYF. CDR3 sequence (DNA): TGTGCCAGCAGCACCCAAGGACAGGGGGCCACCTACGAGCAGTACTTC.

The J gene is TRBJ2-3, the V gene TRBV9; D is unclear. CDR1 and CDR2 (germline): SGDLS, YYNGEE. CDR3 length equals 14 residues. The V gene lost 0 bases and the J gene lost 1 base, with 6 bases spanning the gap. CDR3 region: CASSVDSRTDTQYF. The CDR3 DNA reads TGTGCCAGCAGCGTAGATTCCCGCACAGATACGCAGTATTTT.

The rearrangement links TRBV2 to TRBJ1-1; 9 bases are shared with TRBD1. In germline, CDR1 is SNHLY, CDR2 FYNNEI. The CDR3 is 16 amino acids. After removal of 6 bases from V and 1 base from J, the junction contained 9 bases not matched to a gene. The CDR3 is CASSYRGRIRNTEAFF. In nucleotides, the CDR3 is TGTGCCAGCAGCTACAGGGGGCGGATTAGGAACACTGAAGCTTTCTTT.

The chain is built from TRBV2 and TRBJ2-4; D unclear. Germline CDR1 SNHLY, CDR2 FYNNEI. Trimming pared 4 bases from V and 8 bases from J, leaving 9 bases between. The CDR3 runs to 12 residues. CDR3 protein: CASSVVQDIQYF. The DNA of the CDR3 is TGTGCCAGCAGTGTGGTCCAAGACATTCAGTACTTC. The complete variable domain, with remaining parts taken from reference TRBV2 and TRBJ2-4, reads EPEVTQTPSHQVTQMGQEVILRCVPISNHLYFYWYRQILGQKVEFLVSFYNNEISEKSEIFDDQFSVERPDGSNFTLKIRSTKLEDSAMYFCASSVVQDIQYFGAGTRLSVL.

This clone was observed once. The J gene is TRBJ1-1, the V gene TRBV12-3 or TRBV12-4; 7 bases are shared with TRBD1. V was pared by 6 bases and J by 5 bases, with 6 bases of the junction left unmatched. The CDR3 is 13 amino acids. CDR3 DNA: TGTGCCAGCAGGGGGGACAGTGCTACTGAAGCTTTCTTT. Its translation is CASRGDSATEAFF.

This sequence joins TRBV28 and TRBJ1-2; no firm D call. The CDR3 runs to 13 residues. Per the germline V gene, CDR1 is MDHEN and CDR2 is SYDVKM. The germline V and J ends were trimmed by 2 bases and 5 bases, with 9 bases remaining between them. In nucleotides, the CDR3 is TGTGCCAGCAGTTTACCGAAACTATATGGCTACACCTTC. Amino acid sequence: CASSLPKLYGYTF.

The chain joins TRBV7-2 to TRBJ2-5; TRBD1 matches at 11 bases. The CDR3 has 16 amino acids. CDR1 SGHTA and CDR2 FQGNSA come from the germline V gene. V was pared by 4 bases and J by 4 bases, with 8 bases of the junction left unmatched. CDR3 in amino acids: CASSSVGQGALETQYF. CDR3 sequence (DNA): TGTGCCAGCAGCTCAGTAGGACAGGGGGCTTTAGAGACCCAGTACTTC.